This T cell receptor (beta chain) appears in the sequencing data of a study of response to subunit inactivated influenza vaccine. Study-level results: Few additional T cells are recruited per seasonal influenza vaccination, authors suggested.

CDR3 length equals 15 residues. Germline V gene lookup returns CDR1 MDHEN and CDR2 SYDVKM. Losses at the gene ends were 6 bases for V and 4 bases for J; bases not matched to a gene: 9. From the RT-PCR reads, TCRdb called clonotypes with MiXCR, one entry per CDR3 protein. The sample consists of 590,000 or so distinct CDR3 sequences, 12% to 15% of them appearing once. This clonotype was found many times. Its antigen is unidentified. This specimen was PBMCs from blood, taken approximately 15 days before vaccination. V usage is TRBV28 and J usage is TRBJ1-5; 7 nucleotides agree with TRBD1. This clonotype originated in a man aged 45-65 years who received an inactivated influenza vaccine. The CDR3 DNA reads TGTGCCAGCAGACGGCTCCGGGACAGTAATCAGCCCCAGCATTTT. Translated, it gives CASRRLRDSNQPQHF.